This record looks at one T cell receptor (beta chain) sequence and its context. The antigen is undetermined. The CDR3 spans 11 residues. Looked up from germline, CDR1 is SEHNR and CDR2 is FQNEAQ (reference sequence). V lost 7 bases and J lost 7, with 10 bases in between. The sample is drawn from a study of cytomegalovirus exposure and HLA in healthy donors. Study findings and constraints: Later analysis indicated greater clonal expansion among HLA-associated TCR beta chains than among equally common other chains.

The PCR was carried out with 60 Vbeta primers and 13 Jbeta primers. Profiling relied on immunoSEQ multiplex PCR, and the TCRdb table lists in-frame clones only, not all of them. The sample consists of around 100,000 clones, roughly four fifths of them appearing once. The sequence came from a man aged 30-40 years in good health and CMV-seropositive. V usage is TRBV7-9 and J usage is TRBJ1-1; possible D gene TRBD1, 6 bases. Source material: PBMCs. The CDR3 region has the DNA TGTGCCAGCACCCGACAGGATGAAGCTTTCTTT. It specifies CASTRQDEAFF.